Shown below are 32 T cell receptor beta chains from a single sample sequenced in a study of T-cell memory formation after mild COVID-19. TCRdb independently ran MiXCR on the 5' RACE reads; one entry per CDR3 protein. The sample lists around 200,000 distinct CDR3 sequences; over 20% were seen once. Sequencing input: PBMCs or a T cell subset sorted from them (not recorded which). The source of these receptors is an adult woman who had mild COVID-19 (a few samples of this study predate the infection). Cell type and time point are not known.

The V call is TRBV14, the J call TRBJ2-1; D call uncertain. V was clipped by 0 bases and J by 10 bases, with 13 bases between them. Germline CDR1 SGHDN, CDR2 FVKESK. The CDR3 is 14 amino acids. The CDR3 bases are TGTGCCAGCAGCCAAGAGACCCGGGCGTGGGAGCAGTTCTTC. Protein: CASSQETRAWEQFF. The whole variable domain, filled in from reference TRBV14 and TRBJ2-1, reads EAGVTQFPSHSVIEKGQTVTLRCDPISGHDNLYWYRRVMGKEIKFLLHFVKESKQDESGMPNNRFLAERTGGTYSTLKVQPAELEDSGVYFCASSQETRAWEQFFGPGTRLTVL.

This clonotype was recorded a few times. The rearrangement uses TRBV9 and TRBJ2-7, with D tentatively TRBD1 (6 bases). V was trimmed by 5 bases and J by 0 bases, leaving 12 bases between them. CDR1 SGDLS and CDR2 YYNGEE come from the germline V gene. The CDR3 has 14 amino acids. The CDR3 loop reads CASSYGDNSYEQYF. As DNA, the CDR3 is TGTGCCAGCAGTTACGGGGACAACTCCTACGAGCAGTACTTC. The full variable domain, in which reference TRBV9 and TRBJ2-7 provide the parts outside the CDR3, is DSGVTQTPKHLITATGQRVTLRCSPRSGDLSVYWYQQSLDQGLQFLIQYYNGEERAKGNILERFSAQQFPDLHSELNLSSLELGDSALYFCASSYGDNSYEQYFGPGTRLTVT.

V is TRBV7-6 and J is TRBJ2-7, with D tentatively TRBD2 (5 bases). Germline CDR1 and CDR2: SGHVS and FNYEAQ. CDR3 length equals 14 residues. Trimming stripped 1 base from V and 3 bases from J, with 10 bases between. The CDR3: CASSLGAGDYEQYF. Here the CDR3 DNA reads TGTGCCAGCAGCTTAGGAGCCGGGGACTACGAGCAGTACTTC. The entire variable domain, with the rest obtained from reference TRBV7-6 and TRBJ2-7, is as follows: GAGVSQSPRYKVTKRGQDVALRCDPISGHVSLYWYRQALGQGPEFLTYFNYEAQQDKSGLPNDRFSAERPEGSISTLTIQRTEQRDSAMYRCASSLGAGDYEQYFGPGTRLTVT.

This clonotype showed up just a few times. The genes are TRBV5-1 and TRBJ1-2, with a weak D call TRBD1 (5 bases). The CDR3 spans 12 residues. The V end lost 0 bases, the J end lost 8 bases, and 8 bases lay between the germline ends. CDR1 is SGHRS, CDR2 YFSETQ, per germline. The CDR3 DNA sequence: TGCGCCAGCAGCTTGGTGGGGGACGGCTACACCTTC. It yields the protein CASSLVGDGYTF. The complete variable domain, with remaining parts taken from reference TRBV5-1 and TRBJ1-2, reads KAGVTQTPRYLIKTRGQQVTLSCSPISGHRSVSWYQQTPGQGLQFLFEYFSETQRNKGNFPGRFSGRQFSNSRSEMNVSTLELGDSALYLCASSLVGDGYTFGSGTRLTVV.

CDR3 nucleotide sequence: TGCGCCAGCAGCCAAGCGGGACAGTCGACAGATACGCAGTATTTT. Translated: CASSQAGQSTDTQYF. The rearrangement joins TRBV4-3 to TRBJ2-3, with TRBD1 matching 7 bases. The CDR3 is 15 residues long. Trimming cost V 1 base and J 3 bases; bases outside gene matches: 4. CDR1 and CDR2 (germline): LGHNA, YSLEER.

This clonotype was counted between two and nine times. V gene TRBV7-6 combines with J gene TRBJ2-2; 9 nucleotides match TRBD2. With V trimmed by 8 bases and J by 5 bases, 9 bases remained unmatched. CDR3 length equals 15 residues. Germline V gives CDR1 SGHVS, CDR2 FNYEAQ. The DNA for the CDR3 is TGTGCCAGCGCCCCGGGACTAGCCTCGACCGGGGAGCTGTTTTTT. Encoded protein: CASAPGLASTGELFF.

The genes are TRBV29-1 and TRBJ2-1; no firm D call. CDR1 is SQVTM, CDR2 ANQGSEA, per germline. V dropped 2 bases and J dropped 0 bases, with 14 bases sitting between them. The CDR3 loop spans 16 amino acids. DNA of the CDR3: TGCAGCGTTGAATTAAGTACAGCCTCCTCCTACAATGAGCAGTTCTTC. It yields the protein CSVELSTASSYNEQFF.

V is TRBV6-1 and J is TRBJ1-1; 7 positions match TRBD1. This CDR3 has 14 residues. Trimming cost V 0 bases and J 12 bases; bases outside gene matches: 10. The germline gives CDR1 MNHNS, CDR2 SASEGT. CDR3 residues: CASSEASTGWDPFF. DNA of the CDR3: TGTGCCAGCAGTGAAGCGTCGACAGGGTGGGATCCTTTCTTT.

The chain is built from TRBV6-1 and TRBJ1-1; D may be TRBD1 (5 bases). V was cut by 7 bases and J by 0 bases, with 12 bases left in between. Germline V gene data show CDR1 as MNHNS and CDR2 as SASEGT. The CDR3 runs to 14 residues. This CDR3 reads CASKGTYMNTEAFF. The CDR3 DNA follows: TGTGCCAGCAAAGGGACTTACATGAACACTGAAGCTTTCTTT.

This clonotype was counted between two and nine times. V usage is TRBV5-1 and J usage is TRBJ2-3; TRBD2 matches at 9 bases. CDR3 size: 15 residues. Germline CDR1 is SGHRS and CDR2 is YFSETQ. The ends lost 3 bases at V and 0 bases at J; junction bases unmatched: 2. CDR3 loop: CASSSGLASTDTQYF. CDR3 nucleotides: TGCGCCAGCAGCTCGGGACTAGCTAGCACAGATACGCAGTATTTT.

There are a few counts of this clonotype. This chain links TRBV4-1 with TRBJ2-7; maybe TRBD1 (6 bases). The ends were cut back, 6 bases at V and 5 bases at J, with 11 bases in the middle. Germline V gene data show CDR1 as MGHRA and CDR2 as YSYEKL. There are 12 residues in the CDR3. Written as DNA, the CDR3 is TGCGCCAGCAGTCAAACAGGGAACGAGCAGTACTTC. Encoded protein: CASSQTGNEQYF.

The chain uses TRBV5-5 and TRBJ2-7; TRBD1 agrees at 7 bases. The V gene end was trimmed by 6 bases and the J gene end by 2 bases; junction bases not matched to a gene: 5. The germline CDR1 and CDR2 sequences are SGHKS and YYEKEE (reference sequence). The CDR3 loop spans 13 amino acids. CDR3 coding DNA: TGTGCCAGCATCCCGACAGGGACCTACGAGCAGTACTTC. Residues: CASIPTGTYEQYF.

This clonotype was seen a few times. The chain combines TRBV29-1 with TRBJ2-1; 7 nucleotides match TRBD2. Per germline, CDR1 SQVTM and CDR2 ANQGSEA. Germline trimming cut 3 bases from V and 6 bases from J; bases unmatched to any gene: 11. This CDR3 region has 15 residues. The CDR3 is CSVEGTIKVFNEQFF. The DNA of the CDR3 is TGCAGCGTTGAGGGGACTATTAAAGTGTTCAATGAGCAGTTCTTC.

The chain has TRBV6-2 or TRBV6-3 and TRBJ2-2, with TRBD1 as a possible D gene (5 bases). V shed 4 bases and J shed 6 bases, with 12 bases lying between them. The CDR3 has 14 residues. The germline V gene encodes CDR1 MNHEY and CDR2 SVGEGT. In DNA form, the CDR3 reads TGTGCCAGCAGTTTCGTCAGGGAATCCGGGGAGCTGTTTTTT. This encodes CASSFVRESGELFF.

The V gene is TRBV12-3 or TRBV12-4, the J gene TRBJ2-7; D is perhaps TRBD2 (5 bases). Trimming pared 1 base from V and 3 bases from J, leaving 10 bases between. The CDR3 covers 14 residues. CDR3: CASSLVGENYEQYF. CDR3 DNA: TGTGCCAGCAGTTTAGTGGGAGAGAACTACGAGCAGTACTTC.

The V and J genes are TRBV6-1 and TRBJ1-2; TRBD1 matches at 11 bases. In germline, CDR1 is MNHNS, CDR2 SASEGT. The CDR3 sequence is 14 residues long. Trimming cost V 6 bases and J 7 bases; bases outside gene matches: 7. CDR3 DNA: TGTGCCAGCAGCTTGGACAGGGGGCTTCGTGGCTACACCTTC. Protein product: CASSLDRGLRGYTF.

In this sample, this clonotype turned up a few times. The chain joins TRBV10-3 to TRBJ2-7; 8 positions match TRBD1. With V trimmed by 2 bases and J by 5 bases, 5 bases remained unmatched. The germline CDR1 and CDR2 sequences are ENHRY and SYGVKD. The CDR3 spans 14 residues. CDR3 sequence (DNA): TGTGCCATCAGTGAGGGACAGGGCACGAACGAGCAGTACTTC. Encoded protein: CAISEGQGTNEQYF.

The CDR3 loop reads CASSQTSGEYEQYF. Here the CDR3 DNA reads TGCGCCAGCAGCCAGACTAGTGGGGAGTACGAGCAGTACTTC. The chain combines TRBV4-3 with TRBJ2-7; possibly TRBD2 for D (6 bases). Between the trimmed V and J ends, which lost 3 bases and 4 bases, there was a span of 13 bases. Germline-derived CDR1 and CDR2 are LGHNA and YSLEER. The CDR3 consists of 14 residues.

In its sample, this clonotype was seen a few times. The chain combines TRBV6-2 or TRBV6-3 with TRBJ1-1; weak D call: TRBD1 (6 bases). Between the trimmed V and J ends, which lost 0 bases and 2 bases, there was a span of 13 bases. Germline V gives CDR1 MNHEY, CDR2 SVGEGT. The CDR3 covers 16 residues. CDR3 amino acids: CASSYSLRTANTEAFF. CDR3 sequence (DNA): TGTGCCAGCAGTTACTCACTGCGGACAGCCAACACTGAAGCTTTCTTT.

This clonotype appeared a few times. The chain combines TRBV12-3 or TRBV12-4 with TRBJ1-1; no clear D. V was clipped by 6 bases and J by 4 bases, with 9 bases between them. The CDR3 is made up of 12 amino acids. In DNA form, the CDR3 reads TGTGCCAGCAGCTTTGGCCGCACTGAAGCTTTCTTT. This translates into CASSFGRTEAFF.

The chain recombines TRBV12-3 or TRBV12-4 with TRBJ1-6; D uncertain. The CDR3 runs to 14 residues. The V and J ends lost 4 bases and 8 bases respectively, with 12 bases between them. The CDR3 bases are TGTGCCAGCAGTTATAGTTCAGGCGATTCACCCCTCCACTTT. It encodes CASSYSSGDSPLHF.

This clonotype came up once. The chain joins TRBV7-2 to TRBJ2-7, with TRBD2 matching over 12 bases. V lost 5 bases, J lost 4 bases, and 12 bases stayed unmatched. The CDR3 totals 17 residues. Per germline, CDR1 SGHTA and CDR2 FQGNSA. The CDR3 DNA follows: TGTGCCAGCAGCCCTCCGGGACTAGCGGGCGTCCTTTACGAGCAGTACTTC. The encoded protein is CASSPPGLAGVLYEQYF.

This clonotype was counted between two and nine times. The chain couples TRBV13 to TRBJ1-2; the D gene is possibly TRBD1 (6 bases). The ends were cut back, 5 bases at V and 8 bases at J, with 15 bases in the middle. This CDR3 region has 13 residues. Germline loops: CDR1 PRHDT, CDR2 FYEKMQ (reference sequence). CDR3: CASSPQGMSGYTF. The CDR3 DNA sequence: TGTGCCAGCAGCCCACAGGGTATGAGCGGCTACACCTTC.

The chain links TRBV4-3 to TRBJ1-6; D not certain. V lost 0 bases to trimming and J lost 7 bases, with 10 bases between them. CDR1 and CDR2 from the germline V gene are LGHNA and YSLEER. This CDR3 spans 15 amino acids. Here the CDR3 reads CASSQDAGENSPLHF. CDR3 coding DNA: TGCGCCAGCAGCCAAGACGCCGGAGAGAATTCACCCCTCCACTTT.

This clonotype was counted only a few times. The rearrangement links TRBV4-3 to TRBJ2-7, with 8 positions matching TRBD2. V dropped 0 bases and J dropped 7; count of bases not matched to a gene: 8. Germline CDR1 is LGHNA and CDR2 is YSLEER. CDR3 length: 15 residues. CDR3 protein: CASSQDRAGAFEQYF. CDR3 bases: TGCGCCAGCAGCCAAGACCGAGCGGGAGCTTTTGAGCAGTACTTC.

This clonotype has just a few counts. The CDR3 DNA reads TGCAGTGCTATTATCCTAGCGGGGCACACAGATACGCAGTATTTT. Amino acid sequence: CSAIILAGHTDTQYF. The chain is built from TRBV20-1 and TRBJ2-3; 9 nucleotides align to TRBD2. The CDR3 is 15 residues long. The V and J ends lost 4 bases and 2 bases, in that order; junction bases with no gene match: 7. CDR1 is DFQATT and CDR2 is SNEGSKA in the germline V gene (reference sequence).

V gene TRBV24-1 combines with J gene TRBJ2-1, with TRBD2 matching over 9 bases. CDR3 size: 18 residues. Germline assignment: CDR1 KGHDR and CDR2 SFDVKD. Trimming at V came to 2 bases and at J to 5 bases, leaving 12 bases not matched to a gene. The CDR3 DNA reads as TGTGCCACCAGTGATTCTGATAGCGGGAGTAATCCCCACAATGAGCAGTTCTTC. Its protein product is CATSDSDSGSNPHNEQFF.

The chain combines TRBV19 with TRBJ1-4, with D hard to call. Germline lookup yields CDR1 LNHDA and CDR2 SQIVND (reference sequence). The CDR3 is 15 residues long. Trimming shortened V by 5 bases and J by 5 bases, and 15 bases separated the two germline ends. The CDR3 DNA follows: TGTGCCAGTAGTCCAGAAGGTCCCGCCAATGAAAAACTGTTTTTT. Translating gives CASSPEGPANEKLFF.

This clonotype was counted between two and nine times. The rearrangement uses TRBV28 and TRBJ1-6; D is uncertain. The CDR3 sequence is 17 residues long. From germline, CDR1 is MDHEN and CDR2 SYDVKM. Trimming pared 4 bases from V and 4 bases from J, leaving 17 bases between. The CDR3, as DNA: TGTGCCAGCAGTTCATTTCTAGAGGGCGGATATAATTCACCCCTCCACTTT. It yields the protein CASSSFLEGGYNSPLHF.

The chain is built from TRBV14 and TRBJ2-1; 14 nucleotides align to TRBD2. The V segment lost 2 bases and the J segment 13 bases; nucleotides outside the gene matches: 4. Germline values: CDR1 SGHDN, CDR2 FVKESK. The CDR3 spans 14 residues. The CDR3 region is CASSQTGLAGEQFF. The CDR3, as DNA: TGTGCCAGCAGCCAAACGGGACTAGCGGGGGAACAGTTCTTC. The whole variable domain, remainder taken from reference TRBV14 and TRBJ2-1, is EAGVTQFPSHSVIEKGQTVTLRCDPISGHDNLYWYRRVMGKEIKFLLHFVKESKQDESGMPNNRFLAERTGGTYSTLKVQPAELEDSGVYFCASSQTGLAGEQFFGPGTRLTVL.

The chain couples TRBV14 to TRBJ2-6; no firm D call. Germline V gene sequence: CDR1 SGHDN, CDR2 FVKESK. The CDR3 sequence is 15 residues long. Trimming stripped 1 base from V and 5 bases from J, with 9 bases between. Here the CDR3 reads CASSQGTFWANVLTF. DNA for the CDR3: TGTGCCAGCAGCCAAGGGACGTTCTGGGCCAACGTCCTGACTTTC.

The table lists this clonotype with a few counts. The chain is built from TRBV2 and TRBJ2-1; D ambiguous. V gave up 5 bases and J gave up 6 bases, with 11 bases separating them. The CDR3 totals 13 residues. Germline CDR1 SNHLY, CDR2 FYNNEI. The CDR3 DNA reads TGTGCCAGCAGTTTTACTGGGTTCAATGAGCAGTTCTTC. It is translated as CASSFTGFNEQFF.